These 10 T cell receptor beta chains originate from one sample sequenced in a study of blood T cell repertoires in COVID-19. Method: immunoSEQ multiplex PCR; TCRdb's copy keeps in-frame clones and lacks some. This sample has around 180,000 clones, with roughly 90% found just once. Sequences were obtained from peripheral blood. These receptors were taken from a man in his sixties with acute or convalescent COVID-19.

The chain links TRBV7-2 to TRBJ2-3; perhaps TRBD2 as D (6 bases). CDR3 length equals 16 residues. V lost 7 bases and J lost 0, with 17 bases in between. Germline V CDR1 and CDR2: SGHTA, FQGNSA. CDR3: CASTPEGRLSTDTQYF. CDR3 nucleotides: TGTGCCAGCACTCCGGAGGGGCGACTTAGCACAGATACGCAGTATTTT.

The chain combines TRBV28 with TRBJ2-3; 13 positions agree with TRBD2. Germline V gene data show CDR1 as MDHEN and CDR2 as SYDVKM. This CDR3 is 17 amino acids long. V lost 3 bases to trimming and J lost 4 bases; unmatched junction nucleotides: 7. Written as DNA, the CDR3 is TGTGCCAGCAGTTTCGGGGGACTAGCGGGAACTGCAGATACGCAGTATTTT. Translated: CASSFGGLAGTADTQYF.

The CDR3 bases are TGTGCCAGTAGTTCGAAGGGAGGAACTGAAGCTTTCTTT. It translates to CASSSKGGTEAFF. This sequence joins TRBV19 and TRBJ1-1; no definite D call. Per the germline V gene, CDR1 is LNHDA and CDR2 is SQIVND (reference sequence). V was pared by 5 bases and J by 5 bases, with 12 bases between. The CDR3 length is 13 residues.

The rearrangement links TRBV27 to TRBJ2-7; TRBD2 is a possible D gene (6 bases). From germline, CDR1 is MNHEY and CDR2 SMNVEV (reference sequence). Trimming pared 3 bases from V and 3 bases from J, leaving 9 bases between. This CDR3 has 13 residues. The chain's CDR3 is CASSFGTDYEQYF. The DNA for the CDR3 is TGTGCCAGCAGTTTTGGGACTGACTACGAGCAGTACTTC.

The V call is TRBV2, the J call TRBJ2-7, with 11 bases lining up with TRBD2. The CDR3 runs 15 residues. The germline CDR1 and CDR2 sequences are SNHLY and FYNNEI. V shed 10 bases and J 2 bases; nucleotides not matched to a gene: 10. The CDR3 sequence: CATEPGTSGTYEQYV. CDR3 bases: TGTGCCACCGAACCCGGGACTAGCGGAACCTACGAGCAGTACGTC.

As DNA, the CDR3 is TGTGCCAGCAGTGATGTTACAGGGTCCTCACCCCTCCACTTT. Encoded protein: CASSDVTGSSPLHF. The genes are TRBV25-1 and TRBJ1-6, with D possibly matching TRBD1 (6 bases). The V end lost 3 bases, the J end lost 10 bases, and 13 bases lay between the germline ends. The CDR3 spans 14 residues. Per the germline V gene, CDR1 is MGHDK and CDR2 is SYGVNS.

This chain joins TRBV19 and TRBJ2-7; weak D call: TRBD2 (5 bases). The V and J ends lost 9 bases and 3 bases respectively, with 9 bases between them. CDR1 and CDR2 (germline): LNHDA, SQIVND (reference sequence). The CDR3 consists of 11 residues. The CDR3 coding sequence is TGTGCCAGAGGACTCTACTACGAGCAGTACGTC. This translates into CARGLYYEQYV.

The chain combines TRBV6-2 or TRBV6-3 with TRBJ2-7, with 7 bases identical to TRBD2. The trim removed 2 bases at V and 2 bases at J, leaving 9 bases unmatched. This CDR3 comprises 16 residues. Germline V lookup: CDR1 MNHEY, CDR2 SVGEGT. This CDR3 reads CASSYPVQRDPYEQYF. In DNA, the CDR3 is TGTGCCAGCAGTTACCCTGTGCAGCGGGACCCCTACGAGCAGTACTTC.

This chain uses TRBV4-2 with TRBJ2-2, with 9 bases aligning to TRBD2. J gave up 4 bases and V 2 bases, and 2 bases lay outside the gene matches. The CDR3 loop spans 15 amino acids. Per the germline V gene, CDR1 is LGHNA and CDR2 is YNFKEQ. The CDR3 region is CASSQNSGGTGELFF. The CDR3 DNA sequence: TGTGCCAGCAGCCAAAATAGCGGGGGCACCGGGGAGCTGTTTTTT.

CDR3 nucleotide sequence: TGTGCCAGCAGCGACGGCCAGACAGGGGATGAAAAACTGTTTTTT. Amino acids: CASSDGQTGDEKLFF. The rearrangement uses TRBV6-5 and TRBJ1-4, with 8 bases matching TRBD1. V shed 6 bases, J shed 6 bases, and the junction held 9 bases outside the gene matches. Germline CDR1 reads MNHEY; CDR2 reads SVGAGI. The length of the CDR3 is 15 residues.